This TCR beta chain was captured by sequencing in a study of molecular identifiers for immune sequencing clone quantification. Note on this clonotype: The junction departs from the called germline gene at one end, perhaps through a read error.

TCRdb redid the calling of the PCR reads with MiXCR, one entry per CDR3 protein. The sample consists of approximately 550,000 distinct CDR3 sequences, roughly 24% of them appearing once. There are 14 residues in the CDR3. Germline V gene data show CDR1 as SEHNR and CDR2 as FQNEAQ (reference sequence). The TCR sequence derives from a human donor in good health. Some libraries in this study had Jurkat cell RNA spiked in. Sequencing was carried out using naive CD8+ T cells from blood, with Jurkat cell RNA spiked in. Subset defined: FACS-sorted CD8+CD4-CCR7+CD45RA+ naive T cells. The chain is built from TRBV7-9 and TRBJ2-7; 10 bases map to TRBD1. CDR3 region: CAGSSDRGPNEQYF. DNA for the CDR3: TGTGCCGGCAGCTCCGACAGGGGGCCAAACGAGCAGTACTTC.